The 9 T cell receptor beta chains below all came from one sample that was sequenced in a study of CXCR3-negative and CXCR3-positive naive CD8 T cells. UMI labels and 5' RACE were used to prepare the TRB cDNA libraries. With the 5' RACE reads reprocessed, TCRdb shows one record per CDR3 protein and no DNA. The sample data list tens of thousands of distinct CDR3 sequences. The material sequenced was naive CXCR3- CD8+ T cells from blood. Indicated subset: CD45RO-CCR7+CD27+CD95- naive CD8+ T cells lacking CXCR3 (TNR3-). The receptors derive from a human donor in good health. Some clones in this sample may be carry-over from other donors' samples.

CDR3 sequence reads: CASSLEDTEAFF. The rearrangement uses TRBV12-3 or TRBV12-4 and TRBJ1-1. The CDR3 spans 12 residues.

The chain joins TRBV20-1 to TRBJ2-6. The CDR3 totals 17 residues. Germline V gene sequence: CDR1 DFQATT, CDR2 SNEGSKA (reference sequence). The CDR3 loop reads CSAETLDPYSGANVLTF.

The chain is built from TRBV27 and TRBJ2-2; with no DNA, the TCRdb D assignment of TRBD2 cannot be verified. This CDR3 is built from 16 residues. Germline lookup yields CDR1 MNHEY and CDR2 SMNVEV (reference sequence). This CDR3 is CASSSLTGLATGELFF.

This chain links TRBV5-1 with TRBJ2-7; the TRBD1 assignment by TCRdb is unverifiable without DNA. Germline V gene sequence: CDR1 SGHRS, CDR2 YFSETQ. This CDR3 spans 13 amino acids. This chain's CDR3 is CASSSQGSYEQYF.

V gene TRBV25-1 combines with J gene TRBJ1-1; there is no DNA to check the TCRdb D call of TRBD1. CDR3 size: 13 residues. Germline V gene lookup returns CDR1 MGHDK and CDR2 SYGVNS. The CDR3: CANPWGAHTEAFF. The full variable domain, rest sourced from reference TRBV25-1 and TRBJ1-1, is EADIYQTPRYLVIGTGKKITLECSQTMGHDKMYWYQQDPGMELHLIHYSYGVNSTEKGDLSSESTVSRIRTEHFPLTLESARPSHTSQYLCANPWGAHTEAFFGQGTRLTVV.

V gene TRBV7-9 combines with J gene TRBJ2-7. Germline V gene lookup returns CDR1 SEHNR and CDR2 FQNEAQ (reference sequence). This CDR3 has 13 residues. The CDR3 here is CASSGISRYEQYF.

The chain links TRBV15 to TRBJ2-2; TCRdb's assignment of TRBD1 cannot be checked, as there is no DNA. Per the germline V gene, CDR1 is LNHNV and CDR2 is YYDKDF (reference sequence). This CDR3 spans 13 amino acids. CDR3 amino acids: CATKRGFTGELFF.

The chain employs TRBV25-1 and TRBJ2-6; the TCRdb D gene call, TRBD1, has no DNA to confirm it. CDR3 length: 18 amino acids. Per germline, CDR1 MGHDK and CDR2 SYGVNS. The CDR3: CASSAGGDSISGANVLTF.

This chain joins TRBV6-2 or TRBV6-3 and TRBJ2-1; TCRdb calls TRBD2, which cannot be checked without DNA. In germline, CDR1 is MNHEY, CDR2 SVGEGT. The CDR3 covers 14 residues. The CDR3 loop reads CASSSGGAWNEQFF.